This T cell receptor (gamma chain) was observed in a study of gammadelta T cells in human blood. Germline-derived CDR1 and CDR2 are GITISATS and ISYDGTV (reference sequence). The V segment lost 1 base and the J segment 6 bases; nucleotides outside the gene matches: 0. The CDR3 runs 15 residues. TCRdb reprocessed the RT-PCR reads using CATT. Of 350 to 450 gamma-chain clones detected, approximately 13% appear once; the ten largest clones hold roughly 26%. Study-wide results and limits: Polyclonal expansion of innate γδ T cells after birth appeared microbially driven.

This clone appeared a few times. The target antigen is unknown. A clone one base away is much larger, so this may be a read error. This clonotype was obtained from a human donor. The V and J genes are TRGV9 and TRGJP. TCRdb leaves out the J gene; it was filled in here by matching the DNA to germline. Source material: Vgamma9Vdelta2 gamma-delta T cells from adult blood. The CDR3 DNA is TGTGCCTTGTGGGAGGTAGAGTTGGGCAAAAAAATCAAGGTATTT. Translating gives CALWEVELGKKIKVF.